This entry lists 5 T cell receptor beta chains sequenced from one sample in a study of T cell responses to AZD1222 COVID-19 vaccine. Sequencing was performed with immunoSEQ multiplex PCR; in TCRdb, only in-frame clones are kept and a portion is missing. The table shows 150,000 to 200,000 clones, with roughly nine tenths occurring only once. The material was peripheral blood, obtained 28 days after the second AZD1222 dose. The receptors come from an adult who received the AZD1222 COVID-19 vaccine.

The chain joins TRBV27 to TRBJ2-1; 11 bases agree with TRBD2. The CDR3 is 15 residues long. Germline loops: CDR1 MNHEY, CDR2 SMNVEV (reference sequence). With 0 bases clipped from V and 10 bases from J, the junction kept 5 bases outside the gene matches. CDR3 coding DNA: TGTGCCAGCAGTTTATCCTCCCTAGCGGGGGGCGAGCAGTTCTTC. Translated: CASSLSSLAGGEQFF.

This chain connects TRBV6-5 to TRBJ1-3; D gene ambiguous. Deletions cut 8 bases from V and 0 bases from J, with 11 bases between. This CDR3 spans 14 amino acids. Germline V gene sequence: CDR1 MNHEY, CDR2 SVGAGI. The CDR3 is CASVPGSSGNTIYF. The CDR3 nucleotides read TGTGCCAGCGTCCCGGGTAGCTCTGGAAACACCATATATTTT.

The chain recombines TRBV28 with TRBJ1-5; D remains unclear. V lost 2 bases, J lost 2 bases, and 10 bases lay in between. This CDR3 spans 15 amino acids. Germline V gene data show CDR1 as MDHEN and CDR2 as SYDVKM. Written as DNA, the CDR3 is TGTGCCAGCAGTTTAAGTGACGGACGCAATCAGCCCCAGCATTTT. Its protein product is CASSLSDGRNQPQHF. Full variable domain (outside the CDR3, taken from reference TRBV28 and TRBJ1-5): DVKVTQSSRYLVKRTGEKVFLECVQDMDHENMFWYRQDPGLGLRLIYFSYDVKMKEKGDIPEGYSVSREKKERFSLILESASTNQTSMYLCASSLSDGRNQPQHFGDGTRLSIL.

The V gene is TRBV7-2, the J gene TRBJ1-2; 8 nucleotides match TRBD1. Germline V gene lookup returns CDR1 SGHTA and CDR2 FQGNSA. This CDR3 is 15 amino acids long. V dropped 0 bases and J dropped 6; count of bases not matched to a gene: 6. The CDR3 reads CASSLAPGGANGYTF. In DNA, the CDR3 is TGTGCCAGCAGCTTAGCGCCAGGGGGCGCAAATGGCTACACCTTC.

V and J are TRBV7-2 and TRBJ2-7; the D gene is possibly TRBD2 (7 bases). V lost 5 bases and J 4 bases, leaving 18 bases between the germline ends. Germline assignment: CDR1 SGHTA and CDR2 FQGNSA. This CDR3 contains 15 residues. The CDR3 protein is CASSRGASGPYEQYF. CDR3 nucleotide sequence: TGTGCCAGCAGCCGGGGGGCTAGCGGACCTTACGAGCAGTACTTC.